In this sample, the clone carrying this T cell receptor (beta chain) turned up once. This sample was taken from a study of blood T cells in healthy people across ages. Whenever a sample was processed, at least 6 million PBMCs were isolated. Total RNA extraction produced at least 5.5 micrograms (per sample) for the study. The authors ran a second PCR of roughly 6 to 12 cycles using a sample-barcoded 5' primer and a J-beta primer mix. The template-switch adaptor was a 5' adaptor with 12 random nucleotides. It tagged each cDNA molecule. In TCRdb, the 5' RACE reads were re-called with MiXCR into one record per CDR3 protein. The sample has some 700,000 distinct CDR3 sequences; around 46% are singletons. Sequencing was done on a sample of blood. The source of this sequence is a woman aged 60-70 years in good health.

The chain's CDR3 is CASHRGAGGGAYEQYF. Written as DNA, the CDR3 is TGTGCCAGCCATAGGGGGGCGGGAGGAGGCGCCTACGAGCAGTACTTC. The J gene is TRBJ2-7, the V gene TRBV6-2 or TRBV6-3; 8 positions match TRBD2. V lost 8 bases, J lost 2 bases, and 14 bases stayed unmatched. The CDR3 spans 16 residues. Germline V gene sequence: CDR1 MNHEY, CDR2 SVGEGT.